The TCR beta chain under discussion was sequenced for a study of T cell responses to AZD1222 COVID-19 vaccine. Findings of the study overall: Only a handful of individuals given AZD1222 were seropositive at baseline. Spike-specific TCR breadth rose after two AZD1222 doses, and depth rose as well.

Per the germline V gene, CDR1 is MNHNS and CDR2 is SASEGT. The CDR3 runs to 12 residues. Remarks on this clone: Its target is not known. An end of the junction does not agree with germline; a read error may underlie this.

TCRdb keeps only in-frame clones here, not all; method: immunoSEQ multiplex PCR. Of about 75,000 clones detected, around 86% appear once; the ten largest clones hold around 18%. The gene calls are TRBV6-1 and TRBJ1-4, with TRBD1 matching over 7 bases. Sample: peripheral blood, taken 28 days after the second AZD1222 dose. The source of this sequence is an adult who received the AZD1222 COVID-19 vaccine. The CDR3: CASSEWDRELIF. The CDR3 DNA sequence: TGTGCCAGCAGTGAATGGGACAGAGAATTAATTTTT.